This T cell receptor (beta chain) was sequenced for a study of OX40 agonist ivuxolimab in advanced cancers. Overall study context: Ivuxolimab, an antibody that agonizes OX40 (CD134), was administered to the patients.

Germline trimming cut 3 bases from V and 2 bases from J; bases unmatched to any gene: 8. Germline V gives CDR1 SGHRS, CDR2 YFSETQ. The CDR3 is 15 amino acids. Measured with immunoSEQ multiplex PCR; TCRdb has only the in-frame clones, and not every one. Among roughly 16,000 clones, roughly 87% were seen once, and the ten largest hold around 25%. The clonotype comes from an adult with an advanced solid tumor such as melanoma, head and neck, liver or kidney cancer. The sample in question was CD4+ or CD8+ T cells sorted from blood, obtained in a trial of the OX40 agonist ivuxolimab. This chain joins TRBV5-1 and TRBJ2-7; 7 bases line up with TRBD1. The CDR3 is CASSSGTASTYEQYF. The CDR3 DNA reads TGCGCCAGCAGCTCCGGGACAGCCAGTACCTACGAGCAGTACTTC.